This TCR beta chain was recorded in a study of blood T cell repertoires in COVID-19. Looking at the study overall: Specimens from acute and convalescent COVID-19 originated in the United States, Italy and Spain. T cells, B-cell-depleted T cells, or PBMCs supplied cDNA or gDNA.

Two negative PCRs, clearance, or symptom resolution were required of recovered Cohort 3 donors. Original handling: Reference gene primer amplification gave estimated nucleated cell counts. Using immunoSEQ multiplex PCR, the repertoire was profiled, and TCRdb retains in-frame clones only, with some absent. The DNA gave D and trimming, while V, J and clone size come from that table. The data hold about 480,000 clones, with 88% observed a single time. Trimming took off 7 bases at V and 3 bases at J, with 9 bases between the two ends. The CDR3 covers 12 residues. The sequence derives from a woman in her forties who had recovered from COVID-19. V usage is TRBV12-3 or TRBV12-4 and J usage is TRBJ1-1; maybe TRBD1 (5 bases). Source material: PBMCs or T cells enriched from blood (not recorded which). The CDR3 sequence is CASITGYTEAFF. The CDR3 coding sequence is TGTGCCAGCATTACAGGATACACTGAAGCTTTCTTT.